Listed below are T cell receptor beta chains from one sample, sequenced in a study of graft-versus-host responses after intestinal transplantation. Only in-frame clones appear in the TCRdb table, and some are missing; sequencing was by immunoSEQ multiplex PCR. The table lists just over 95,000 clones, 92% of them singletons. These receptors are not linked to any known antigen. Sequenced material: unstimulated CD4+ T cells sorted from spleen or lymph node cells, taken before intestinal transplant. These receptors were taken from a human donor who received an intestinal transplant. The CDR3 runs from the conserved cysteine through the conserved F or W. D genes are given only for firm matches. Some rows mark clone size as missing; the rest say once, few, many or name a class of expanded clone.

>-|-|TRBJ2-3|TRBV5-1
CASSLKRELTDTQYF
TGCGCCAGCAGCTTAAAGCGAGAGCTCACAGATACGCAGTATTTT
>-|-|TRBJ2-5|TRBV11-2
CASSLVNNRGETQYF
TGTGCCAGCAGCTTAGTGAACAACCGGGGAGAGACCCAGTACTTC
>-|-|TRBJ2-1|TRBV20-1
CSARDFSSKFF
TGCAGTGCTAGAGATTTTAGTAGTAAGTTCTTC
>-|-|TRBJ1-6|TRBV19
CASSIGQASSYNSPLHF
TGTGCCAGTAGTATAGGACAGGCCAGCTCCTATAATTCACCCCTCCACTTT
>-|TRBD2|TRBJ2-7|TRBV13
CASSPRRGFSGETYEQYF
TGTGCCAGCAGCCCCCGCCGTGGGTTCAGCGGGGAAACCTACGAGCAGTACTTC
>-|TRBD2|TRBJ2-7|TRBV6-1
CASSLLAGTYEQYF
TGTGCCAGCAGTTTACTAGCGGGAACCTACGAGCAGTACTTC
>-|TRBD1|TRBJ2-1|TRBV27
CASSSGQVSSYNEQFF
TGTGCCAGCAGTTCCGGACAGGTTAGCTCCTACAATGAGCAGTTCTTC
>-|TRBD1|TRBJ1-2|TRBV7-2
CASSFLGTGKGYGYTF
TGTGCCAGCAGCTTCCTGGGGACAGGGAAGGGCTATGGCTACACCTTC
>-|TRBD1|TRBJ1-1|TRBV15
CATSRLGQGVTEAFF
TGTGCCACCAGCAGATTGGGACAGGGTGTCACTGAAGCTTTCTTT
>-|TRBD1|TRBJ1-1|TRBV6-4
CASSDYGDRVFGTEAFF
TGTGCCAGCAGTGACTATGGGGACAGGGTGTTCGGTACTGAAGCTTTCTTT
>-|TRBD2|TRBJ2-2|TRBV5-1
CASSLPTSYQTGELFF
TGCGCCAGCAGCTTGCCGACTAGCTATCAGACCGGGGAGCTGTTTTTT
>medium-sized|TRBD1|TRBJ1-3|TRBV2
CASRDRVLSGNTIYF
TGTGCCAGCAGAGACAGGGTCCTCTCTGGAAACACCATATATTTT
>-|-|TRBJ1-5|TRBV5-4
CASSFINNQPQHF
TGTGCCAGCAGCTTCATCAACAATCAGCCCCAGCATTTT
>-|-|TRBJ1-2|TRBV5-1
CASSLEDRLYGYTF
TGCGCCAGCAGCTTGGAGGACAGACTCTATGGCTACACCTTC
>-|-|TRBJ2-2|TRBV6-5
CASKGTNTGELFF
TGTGCCAGCAAGGGGACGAACACCGGGGAGCTGTTTTTT
>-|-|TRBJ2-1|TRBV28
CASTGLSSYNEQFF
TGTGCCAGCACGGGACTGAGCTCCTACAATGAGCAGTTCTTC
>-|-|TRBJ1-1|TRBV10-3
CAIRGGTEAFF
TGTGCCATCCGGGGGGGCACTGAAGCTTTCTTT
>-|TRBD1|TRBJ2-7|TRBV5-1
CASSSARQGSYEQYF
TGCGCCAGCAGCTCGGCAAGACAGGGCTCCTACGAGCAGTACTTC
>-|TRBD1|TRBJ1-5|TRBV4-2
CASSSRSGTGVGQPQHF
TGTGCCAGCAGCTCAAGGTCCGGGACAGGGGTAGGTCAGCCCCAGCATTTT
>-|-|TRBJ1-1|TRBV14
CASSPRGGSNTEAFF
TGTGCCAGCAGCCCAAGAGGGGGTTCGAACACTGAAGCTTTCTTT
>few|TRBD1|TRBJ2-7|TRBV10-3
CAISAGTGGDYEQYF
TGTGCCATCAGCGCCGGGACAGGGGGGGACTACGAGCAGTACTTC
>-|-|TRBJ1-3|TRBV5-4
CASSLAGAGNTIYF
TGTGCCAGCAGCTTGGCAGGGGCCGGAAACACCATATATTTT
>-|TRBD2|TRBJ2-1|TRBV5-1
CASSVGLARSSYNEQFF
TGCGCCAGCAGCGTTGGACTAGCGCGGAGCTCCTACAATGAGCAGTTCTTC
>few|-|TRBJ1-2|TRBV4-3
CASSQVRGYGYTF
TGCGCCAGCAGCCAAGTCAGGGGCTATGGCTACACCTTC
>-|TRBD1|TRBJ1-5|TRBV30
CAWSPTLHRTGGGNQPQHF
TGTGCCTGGAGCCCAACCCTCCACCGGACAGGGGGCGGCAATCAGCCCCAGCATTTT
>-|-|TRBJ1-2|TRBV5-5
CASSLEGINYGYTF
TGTGCCAGCAGCTTGGAGGGGATAAACTATGGCTACACCTTC
>once|-|TRBJ2-7|TRBV10-3
CAISVQYEQYF
TGTGCCATCAGTGTACAATACGAGCAGTACTTC